One T cell receptor (beta chain) is described in this entry. Antigen unknown. This sample is part of a study of T cell responses to AZD1222 COVID-19 vaccine. General study findings and limits: Nearly half of spike-specific TCRs reportedly go after variant regions that carry no mutations. Spike-wide vaccine-associated CD4 TCRs dominated at 160-218 and 743-854. Of the AZD1222 recipients, only 5 to 7 were seropositive at baseline.

The method was immunoSEQ multiplex PCR; TCRdb's version includes in-frame clones alone and lacks a portion of them. The table shows 85,000 to 110,000 clones, with 90% to 95% occurring only once. The CDR3 is made up of 15 amino acids. Trimming shortened V by 1 base and J by 9 bases, and 13 bases separated the two germline ends. Germline assignment: CDR1 SGHAT and CDR2 FQNNGV. The V and J genes are TRBV11-2 and TRBJ1-6; tentatively, D is TRBD1 (5 bases). This sequence originates from an adult in good health. The sequencing here drew on peripheral blood, taken on day 0 of AZD1222 vaccination. The CDR3: CASSLGPGGGSPLHF. The CDR3 DNA sequence: TGTGCCAGCAGCTTAGGACCGGGGGGGGGTTCACCCCTCCACTTT.